What follows is one TCR beta chain and its context. Generated by immunoSEQ multiplex PCR, the TCRdb table keeps only in-frame clones and is missing some. Here the sample spans more than 35,000 clones, approximately 75% being singletons. Regarding treatment: preoperative locoregional IRX-2 cytokine immunotherapy. Samples came from a phase Ib trial of preoperative locoregional IRX-2 cytokine immunotherapy. Trimming cost V 5 bases and J 8 bases; bases outside gene matches: 8. This CDR3 has 15 residues. The germline V gene encodes CDR1 LNHDA and CDR2 SQIVND (reference sequence). This sample was included in a study of preoperative IRX-2 immunotherapy in early breast cancer.

The chain recombines TRBV19 with TRBJ1-6; 8 bases are a match to TRBD1. The source material was tumor tissue, sampled after IRX-2 immunotherapy. This sequence originates from a human donor with breast cancer. The CDR3 bases are TGTGCCAGTAGTCCAAACAGGGGGGAAGATTCACCCCTCCACTTT. Amino acids: CASSPNRGEDSPLHF.